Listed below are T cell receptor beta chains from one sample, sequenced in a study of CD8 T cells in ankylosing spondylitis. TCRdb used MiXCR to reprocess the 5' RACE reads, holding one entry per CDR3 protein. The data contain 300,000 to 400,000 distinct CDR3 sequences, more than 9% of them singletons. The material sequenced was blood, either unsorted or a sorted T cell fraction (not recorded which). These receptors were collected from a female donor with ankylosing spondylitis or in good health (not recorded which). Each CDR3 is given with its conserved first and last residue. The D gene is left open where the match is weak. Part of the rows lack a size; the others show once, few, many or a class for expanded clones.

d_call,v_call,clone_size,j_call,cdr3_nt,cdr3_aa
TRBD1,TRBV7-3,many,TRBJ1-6,TGTGCCAGCAGCTTAACCCGACAGGGGGCTGATTCACCCCTCCACTTT,CASSLTRQGADSPLHF
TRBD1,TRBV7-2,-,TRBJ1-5,TGTGCCAGCAGCTTACGAGGGGGCGGCAATCAGCCCCAGCAATTT,CASSLRGGGNQPQQF
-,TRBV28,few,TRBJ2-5,TGTGCCGTCCGGGGCAGCCAAGAGACCCAGTACTTC,CAVRGSQETQYF
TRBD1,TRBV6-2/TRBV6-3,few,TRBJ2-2,TGTGCCAGCAGTTACAGAGGGGGCGCGGGCACCGGGGAGCTGTTTTTT,CASSYRGGAGTGELFF
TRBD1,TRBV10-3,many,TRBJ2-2,TGTGCCATCATGACCGGGACAGGGGGCGGGGAGCTGTTTTTT,CAIMTGTGGGELFF
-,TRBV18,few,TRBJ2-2,TGTGCCAGCTCACCATGGCGGAAAGGGACCGGGGAGCTGTTTTTT,CASSPWRKGTGELFF
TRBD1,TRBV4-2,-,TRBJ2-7,TGTGCCAGCAGCCAAGTCCCGGGACAGGGATACGAGCAGTACTTC,CASSQVPGQGYEQYF
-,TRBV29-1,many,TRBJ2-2,TGCAGCGTTTTGGTACGAGCGAACACCGGGGAGCTGTTTTTT,CSVLVRANTGELFF
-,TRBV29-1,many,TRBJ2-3,TGCAGCGTTGTCTACTGGGCAGGGCAGCAAGATACGCAGTATTTT,CSVVYWAGQQDTQYF
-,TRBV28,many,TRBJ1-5,TGTGCCAGCAGTTTATTCGCTTTGCAGGGCAATCAGCCCCAGCATTTT,CASSLFALQGNQPQHF
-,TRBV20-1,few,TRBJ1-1,TGCAGCCGTAAGAGGAGAGGACCCACTGAAGCTTTCTTT,CSRKRRGPTEAFF
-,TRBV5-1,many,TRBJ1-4,TGCGCCAGCAGCTTAGACGGGCCCCGACAGGAAAAACTGTTTTTT,CASSLDGPRQEKLFF
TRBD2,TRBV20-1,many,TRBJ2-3,TGCAGTGCTAGAGATCAGGGCAGCGGGACTAGCGGGAGTGTAGATACGCAGTATTTT,CSARDQGSGTSGSVDTQYF
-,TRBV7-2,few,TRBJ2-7,TGTGCCAGCAGCTTAGACAGGGTTACCTACGAGCAGTACTTC,CASSLDRVTYEQYF
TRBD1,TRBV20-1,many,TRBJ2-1,TGCAGTGCAAGGGAAGGGGGCGGTGAGCAGTTCTTC,CSAREGGGEQFF
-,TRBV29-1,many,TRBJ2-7,TGCAGCGTCCGAAGCTCCTACGAGCAGTACTTC,CSVRSSYEQYF
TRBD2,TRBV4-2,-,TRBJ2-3,TGTGCCAGCAGCCAACGAACTAGCGGGGGCACAGATACGCAGTATTTT,CASSQRTSGGTDTQYF
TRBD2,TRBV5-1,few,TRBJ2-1,TGCGCCAGCAGCTTTCGCCCCCCTTCGACTCGCGGGGGGGCAGGGGAGCAGTTCTTC,CASSFRPPSTRGGAGEQFF
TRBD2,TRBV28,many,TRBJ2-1,TGTGCCAGCAGATTAGGCGGGGGCTCCTACAATGAGCAGTTCTTC,CASRLGGGSYNEQFF
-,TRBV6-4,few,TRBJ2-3,TGTGCCAGCAGTGACTCAACCAGCACAGATACGCAGTATTTT,CASSDSTSTDTQYF
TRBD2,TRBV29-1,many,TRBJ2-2,TGCAGCGTTGGAACTAGCGGGGGACAGACCGGGGAGCTGTTTTTT,CSVGTSGGQTGELFF
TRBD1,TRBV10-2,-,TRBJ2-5,TGCGCCAGCAGTGAAGGGTTGGGACAGAGAGAGACCCAGTACTTC,CASSEGLGQRETQYF
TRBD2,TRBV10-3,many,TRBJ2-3,TGTGCCATCACCGCCAATAGCGGGGGGGAGCAGTATTTT,CAITANSGGEQYF
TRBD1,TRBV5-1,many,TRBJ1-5,TGCGCCAGCAGTTCAGGGACAGGGGGAAGCCAGCCCCAGCATTTT,CASSSGTGGSQPQHF
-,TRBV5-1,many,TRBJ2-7,TGCGCCAGCAGCCCCAATGGCTACGAGCAGTACTTC,CASSPNGYEQYF
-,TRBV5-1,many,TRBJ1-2,TGCGCCAGCAGCTTAGAGGGCCAAGCAGTACTGGGCTACACCTTC,CASSLEGQAVLGYTF
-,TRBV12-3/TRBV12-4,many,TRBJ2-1,TGTGCCAGCACCAATTACGGGGGGCACTCCTACAATGAGCAGTTCTTC,CASTNYGGHSYNEQFF
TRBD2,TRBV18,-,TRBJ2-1,TGTGCCACCCGTAGCGGGAGCGGGCTCGATGAGCAGTTCTTC,CATRSGSGLDEQFF
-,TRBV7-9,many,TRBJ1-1,TGTGCCAGCAGTCCAACACTGTCCGAAGCTTTCTTT,CASSPTLSEAFF
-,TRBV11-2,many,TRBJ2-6,TGTGCCAGCAGTGGGGCAACCCGAAGCTCTGGGGCCAACGTCCTGACTTTC,CASSGATRSSGANVLTF
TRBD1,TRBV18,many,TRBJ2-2,TGTGCCAGCTCACCAAGGGGGCAGCTCATCACCGGGGAGCTGTTTTTT,CASSPRGQLITGELFF
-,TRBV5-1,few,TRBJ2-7,TGCGCCAGCAGCACCTCCGGGAGCCCCTACGAGCAGTACTTC,CASSTSGSPYEQYF
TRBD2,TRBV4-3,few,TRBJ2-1,TGCGCCAGCAGCCAAGGACGAAACCTAGCGGGAGAACACAATGAGCAGTTCTTC,CASSQGRNLAGEHNEQFF
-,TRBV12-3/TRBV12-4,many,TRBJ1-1,TGTGCCAGCAGCTTCGAAGGGTCGAGAACTGAAGCTTTCTTT,CASSFEGSRTEAFF
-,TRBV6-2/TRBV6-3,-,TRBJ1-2,TGTGCCAGCCGGGACCCTCGATTGGATGGCGACACCTTC,CASRDPRLDGDTF
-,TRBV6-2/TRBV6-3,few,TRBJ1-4,TGTGCCAGCAGTTACGGATTGAGAAATGAAAAACTGTTTTTT,CASSYGLRNEKLFF
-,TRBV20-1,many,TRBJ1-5,TGCAGTGCTAGAGATCCCAGGATGTATAGCAATCAGCCCCAGCATTTT,CSARDPRMYSNQPQHF
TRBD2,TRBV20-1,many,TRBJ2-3,TGCAGTGCTCCCTTAGCGGGAGGCACAGATACGCAGTATTTT,CSAPLAGGTDTQYF
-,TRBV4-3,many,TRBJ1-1,TGCGCCAGCAGCCAAGAGTTGGGCACTGAAGCTTTCTTT,CASSQELGTEAFF
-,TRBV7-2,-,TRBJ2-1,TGTGCCAGCAGATGGGCCTCCAATGAGCAGTTCTTC,CASRWASNEQFF